Each of the 9 T cell receptor beta chains below was sequenced from the same sample in a study of T cell responses to AZD1222 COVID-19 vaccine. Assay: immunoSEQ multiplex PCR; the TCRdb copy retains only in-frame clones and omits some. The sample includes about 170,000 clones, approximately 95% seen only once; the top ten take around 4%. Sequencing used peripheral blood, obtained on day 0 of AZD1222 vaccination. The source is an adult in good health.

This chain connects TRBV5-1 to TRBJ1-3; D remains unclear. This CDR3 spans 16 amino acids. Germline loops: CDR1 SGHRS, CDR2 YFSETQ. Deletions cut 0 bases from V and 0 bases from J, with 10 bases between. The CDR3 coding sequence is TGCGCCAGCAGCTTGGGGGCAGGCAGCTCTGGAAACACCATATATTTT. This gives the protein CASSLGAGSSGNTIYF. Full variable domain (outside the CDR3, taken from reference TRBV5-1 and TRBJ1-3): KAGVTQTPRYLIKTRGQQVTLSCSPISGHRSVSWYQQTPGQGLQFLFEYFSETQRNKGNFPGRFSGRQFSNSRSEMNVSTLELGDSALYLCASSLGAGSSGNTIYFGEGSWLTVV.

The chain employs TRBV7-6 and TRBJ1-4; a weak D match, TRBD1 (5 bases). V was clipped by 0 bases and J by 4 bases, with 15 bases between them. The CDR3 sequence is 17 residues long. Germline lookup yields CDR1 SGHVS and CDR2 FNYEAQ. CDR3 nucleotide sequence: TGTGCCAGCAGCTTAGCGGTCCGGGGCTGGGGTAATGAAAAACTGTTTTTT. Encoded protein: CASSLAVRGWGNEKLFF. The variable domain in full, completed from reference TRBV7-6 and TRBJ1-4, reads GAGVSQSPRYKVTKRGQDVALRCDPISGHVSLYWYRQALGQGPEFLTYFNYEAQQDKSGLPNDRFSAERPEGSISTLTIQRTEQRDSAMYRCASSLAVRGWGNEKLFFGSGTQLSVL.

The V and J genes are TRBV5-1 and TRBJ1-5; D unclear. In germline, CDR1 is SGHRS, CDR2 YFSETQ. The V gene lost 4 bases and the J gene lost 2 bases, with 13 bases spanning the gap. This CDR3 is 15 amino acids long. The CDR3 nucleotides read TGCGCCAGCAGCCCGGTACCGGGCGGCAATCAGCCCCAGCATTTT. It yields the protein CASSPVPGGNQPQHF. Using reference TRBV5-1 and TRBJ1-5 for the parts outside the CDR3, the full variable domain is KAGVTQTPRYLIKTRGQQVTLSCSPISGHRSVSWYQQTPGQGLQFLFEYFSETQRNKGNFPGRFSGRQFSNSRSEMNVSTLELGDSALYLCASSPVPGGNQPQHFGDGTRLSIL.

The chain uses TRBV13 and TRBJ1-3; no reliable D call. Trimming shortened V by 5 bases and J by 4 bases, and 6 bases separated the two germline ends. Germline V gene data show CDR1 as PRHDT and CDR2 as FYEKMQ (reference sequence). The CDR3 contains 12 residues. CDR3 amino acids: CASSRPGNTIYF. The CDR3 DNA is TGTGCCAGCAGCCGCCCAGGAAACACCATATATTTT.

This clone was detected once. The J gene is TRBJ1-2, the V gene TRBV9; D gene unclear. The V end lost 3 bases, the J end lost 4 bases, and 10 bases lay between the germline ends. The CDR3 extends over 13 amino acids. CDR1 and CDR2 (germline): SGDLS, YYNGEE. DNA of the CDR3: TGTGCCAGCAGCGGACTAGGGCTCTATGGCTACACCTTC. It yields the protein CASSGLGLYGYTF.

V usage is TRBV29-1 and J usage is TRBJ2-7; no clear D. Germline CDR1 reads SQVTM; CDR2 reads ANQGSEA. V lost 6 bases and J 3 bases, leaving 18 bases between the germline ends. CDR3 length: 14 amino acids. CDR3 nucleotides: TGCAGCGTCCCCAGCGTAGGAACTGGCTACGAGCAGTACTTC. It codes for CSVPSVGTGYEQYF.

The V call is TRBV6-5, the J call TRBJ1-1, with unresolved D. Germline V gene sequence: CDR1 MNHEY, CDR2 SVGAGI. The V end lost 7 bases, the J end lost 0 bases, and 12 bases lay between the germline ends. This CDR3 has 14 residues. This CDR3 is CASIYPVLNTEAFF. For the CDR3, the DNA is TGTGCCAGCATTTATCCAGTCTTGAACACTGAAGCTTTCTTT.

The rearrangement joins TRBV29-1 to TRBJ2-7, with TRBD1 identical over 9 bases. The germline V gene has CDR1 SQVTM and CDR2 ANQGSEA. J lost 2 bases, V lost 1 base, and 0 bases had no gene match. The CDR3 runs to 13 residues. The CDR3 here is CSVEGTGAYEQYF. Written as DNA, the CDR3 is TGCAGCGTTGAAGGGACAGGGGCCTACGAGCAGTACTTC.

The rearrangement joins TRBV11-2 to TRBJ2-2; D unclear. CDR3 size: 12 residues. Trimming took off 5 bases at V and 7 bases at J, with 8 bases between the two ends. In germline, CDR1 is SGHAT, CDR2 FQNNGV. In nucleotides, the CDR3 is TGTGCCAGCAGCCCCTTGGACGGGGAGCTGTTTTTT. This encodes CASSPLDGELFF.